One sample yielded the 8 T cell receptor beta chains listed below, sequenced in a study of OX40 agonist ivuxolimab in advanced cancers. Clones were sequenced by immunoSEQ multiplex PCR, and TCRdb holds only the in-frame ones, with some missing. The table includes around 100,000 clones, 75% to 95% detected once. The sequences come from CD4+ or CD8+ T cells sorted from blood, collected in a trial of the OX40 agonist ivuxolimab. These receptors were obtained from an adult with an advanced solid tumor such as melanoma, head and neck, liver or kidney cancer.

The chain combines TRBV7-3 with TRBJ1-1, with a possible D match to TRBD1 (6 bases). The V end was cut by 5 bases, the J end by 4 bases, with 20 bases between. Germline loops: CDR1 SGHTA, CDR2 FQGTGA. CDR3 length: 16 residues. This chain's CDR3 is CASSPDVGGSSTEAFF. As DNA, the CDR3 is TGTGCCAGCAGCCCCGATGTGGGGGGCTCGTCCACTGAAGCTTTCTTT. Based on the CDR3 plus reference TRBV7-3 and TRBJ1-1, the full variable domain is GAGVSQTPSNKVTEKGKYVELRCDPISGHTALYWYRQSLGQGPEFLIYFQGTGAADDSGLPNDRFFAVRPEGSVSTLKIQRTERGDSAVYLCASSPDVGGSSTEAFFGQGTRLTVV.

The rearrangement links TRBV5-4 to TRBJ1-2; D not certain. Trimming took 3 bases from V and 2 from J, leaving 17 bases between them. The length of the CDR3 is 16 residues. The germline V gene encodes CDR1 SGHNT and CDR2 YYREEE (reference sequence). The CDR3 here is CASSYFGSDRNYGYTF. The CDR3 coding sequence is TGTGCCAGCAGCTATTTCGGATCGGACCGAAACTATGGCTACACCTTC.

The chain carries TRBV4-3 and TRBJ2-1, with no clear D. This CDR3 comprises 12 residues. V lost 0 bases, J lost 8 bases, and 5 bases lay in between. CDR1 LGHNA and CDR2 YSLEER come from the germline V gene. In DNA form, the CDR3 reads TGCGCCAGCAGCCAAGATAAGCATGAGCAGTTCTTC. Protein product: CASSQDKHEQFF.

The rearrangement joins TRBV6-6 to TRBJ2-3; D is ambiguous. The V end lost 0 bases, the J end lost 0 bases, and 4 bases lay between the germline ends. The CDR3 contains 14 residues. The germline V gene encodes CDR1 MNHNY and CDR2 SVGAGI (reference sequence). CDR3 nucleotides: TGTGCCAGCAGTTACTCGACTAGCACAGATACGCAGTATTTT. Translation gives CASSYSTSTDTQYF.

The V call is TRBV7-9, the J call TRBJ2-3, with D possibly TRBD2 on 6 matching bases. Germline V lookup: CDR1 SEHNR, CDR2 FQNEAQ (reference sequence). V was shortened by 1 base and J by 0 bases, with 11 bases between the two germline ends. The CDR3 is 16 amino acids. The CDR3: CASSLGLAASTDTQYF. Here the CDR3 DNA reads TGTGCCAGCAGCTTAGGGTTAGCGGCTAGCACAGATACGCAGTATTTT.

V gene TRBV29-1 combines with J gene TRBJ2-1; tentative D call: TRBD1 (6 bases). The CDR3 covers 13 residues. V was clipped by 7 bases and J by 1 base, with 11 bases between them. CDR1 and CDR2 from the germline V gene are SQVTM and ANQGSEA. CDR3 in DNA: TGCAGCGCAAAGGGGGATTCCTACAATGAGCAGTTCTTC. Amino acids: CSAKGDSYNEQFF.

V usage is TRBV10-3 and J usage is TRBJ2-1, with TRBD2 matching over 11 bases. J lost 6 bases, V lost 0 bases, and 19 bases had no gene match. The CDR3 is 21 residues long. Germline CDR1 reads ENHRY; CDR2 reads SYGVKD. The CDR3 coding sequence is TGTGCCATCAGTGAGTCGAGCGGGACAGGGAATTTAGCGGGAGGGGCCAATGAGCAGTTCTTC. It yields the protein CAISESSGTGNLAGGANEQFF.

The J gene is TRBJ1-5, the V gene TRBV19; no firm D call. The ends were cut back, 2 bases at V and 1 base at J, with 6 bases in the middle. The CDR3 has 14 amino acids. Germline CDR1 and CDR2: LNHDA and SQIVND (reference sequence). CDR3 coding DNA: TGTGCCAGTAGTATAATGAGGAGCAATCAGCCCCAGCATTTT. Translating it yields CASSIMRSNQPQHF.